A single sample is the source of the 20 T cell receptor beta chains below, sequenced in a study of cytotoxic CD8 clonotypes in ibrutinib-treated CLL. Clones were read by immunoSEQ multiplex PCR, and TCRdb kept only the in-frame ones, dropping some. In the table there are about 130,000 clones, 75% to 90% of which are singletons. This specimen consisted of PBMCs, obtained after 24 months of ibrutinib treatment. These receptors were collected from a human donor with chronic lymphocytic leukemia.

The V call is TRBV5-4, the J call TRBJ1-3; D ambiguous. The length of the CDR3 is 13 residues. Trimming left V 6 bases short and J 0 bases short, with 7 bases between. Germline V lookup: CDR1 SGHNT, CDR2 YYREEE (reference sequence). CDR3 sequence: CASNVNSGNTIYF. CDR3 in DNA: TGTGCCAGCAATGTTAACTCTGGAAACACCATATATTTT. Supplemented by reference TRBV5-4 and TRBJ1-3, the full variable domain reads ETGVTQSPTHLIKTRGQQVTLRCSSQSGHNTVSWYQQALGQGPQFIFQYYREEENGRGNFPPRFSGLQFPNYSSELNVNALELDDSALYLCASNVNSGNTIYFGEGSWLTVV.

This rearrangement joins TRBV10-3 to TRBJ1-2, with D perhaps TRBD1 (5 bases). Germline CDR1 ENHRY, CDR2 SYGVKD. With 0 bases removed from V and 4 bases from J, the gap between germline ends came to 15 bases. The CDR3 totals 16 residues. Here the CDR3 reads CAISESTGTIGYGYTF. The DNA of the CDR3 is TGTGCCATCAGTGAGTCCACAGGAACCATTGGCTATGGCTACACCTTC.

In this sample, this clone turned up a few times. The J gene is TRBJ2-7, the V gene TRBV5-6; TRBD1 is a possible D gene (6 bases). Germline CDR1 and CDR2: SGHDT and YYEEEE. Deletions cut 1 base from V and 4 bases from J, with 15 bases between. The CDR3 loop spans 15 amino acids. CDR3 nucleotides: TGTGCCAGCAGCTTGTTCGAACGCACAGGGTACGAGCAGTACTTC. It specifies CASSLFERTGYEQYF.

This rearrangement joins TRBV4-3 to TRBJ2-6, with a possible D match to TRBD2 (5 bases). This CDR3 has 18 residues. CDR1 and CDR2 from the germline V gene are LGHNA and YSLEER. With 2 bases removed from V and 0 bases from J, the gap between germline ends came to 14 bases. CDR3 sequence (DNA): TGCGCCAGCAGCCAATTCCGGGGTTTCTCCTCTGGGGCCAACGTCCTGACTTTC. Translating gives CASSQFRGFSSGANVLTF.

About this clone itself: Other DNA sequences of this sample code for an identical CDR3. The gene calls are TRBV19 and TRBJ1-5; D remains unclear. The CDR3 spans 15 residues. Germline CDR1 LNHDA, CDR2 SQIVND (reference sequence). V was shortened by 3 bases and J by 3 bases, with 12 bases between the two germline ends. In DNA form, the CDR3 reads TGTGCCAGTAGTATTCTCGACGGTAACAATCAGCCCCAGCATTTT. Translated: CASSILDGNNQPQHF.

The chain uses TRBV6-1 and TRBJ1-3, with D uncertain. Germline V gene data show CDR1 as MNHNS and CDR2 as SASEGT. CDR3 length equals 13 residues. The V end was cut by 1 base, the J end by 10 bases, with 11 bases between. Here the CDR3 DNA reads TGTGCCAGCAGTGAAGGGCGGCAGACGACCATATATTTT. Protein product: CASSEGRQTTIYF.

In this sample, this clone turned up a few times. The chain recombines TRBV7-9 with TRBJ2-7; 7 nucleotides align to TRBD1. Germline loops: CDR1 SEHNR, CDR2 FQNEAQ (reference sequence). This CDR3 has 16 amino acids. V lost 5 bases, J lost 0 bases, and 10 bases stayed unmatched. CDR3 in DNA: TGTGCCAGCAGCCTAAGGGGACAGCAGACCTCCTACGAGCAGTACTTC. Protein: CASSLRGQQTSYEQYF. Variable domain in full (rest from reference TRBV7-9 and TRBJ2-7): DTGVSQNPRHKITKRGQNVTFRCDPISEHNRLYWYRQTLGQGPEFLTYFQNEAQLEKSRLLSDRFSAERPKGSFSTLEIQRTEQGDSAMYLCASSLRGQQTSYEQYFGPGTRLTVT.

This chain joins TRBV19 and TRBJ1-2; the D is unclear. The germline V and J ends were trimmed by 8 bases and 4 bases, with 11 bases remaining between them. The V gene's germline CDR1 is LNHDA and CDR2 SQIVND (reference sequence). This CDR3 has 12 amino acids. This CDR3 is CASSPSTYGYTF. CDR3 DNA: TGTGCCAGTTCCCCTTCCACCTATGGCTACACCTTC.

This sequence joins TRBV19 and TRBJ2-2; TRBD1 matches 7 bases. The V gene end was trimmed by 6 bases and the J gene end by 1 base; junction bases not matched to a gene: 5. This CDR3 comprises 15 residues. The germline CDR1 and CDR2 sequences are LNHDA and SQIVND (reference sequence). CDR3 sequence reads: CASRDRPWNTGELFF. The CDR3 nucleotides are TGTGCCAGTAGGGACAGGCCCTGGAACACCGGGGAGCTGTTTTTT. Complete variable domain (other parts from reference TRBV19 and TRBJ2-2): DGGITQSPKYLFRKEGQNVTLSCEQNLNHDAMYWYRQDPGQGLRLIYYSQIVNDFQKGDIAEGYSVSREKKESFPLTVTSAQKNPTAFYLCASRDRPWNTGELFFGEGSRLTVL.

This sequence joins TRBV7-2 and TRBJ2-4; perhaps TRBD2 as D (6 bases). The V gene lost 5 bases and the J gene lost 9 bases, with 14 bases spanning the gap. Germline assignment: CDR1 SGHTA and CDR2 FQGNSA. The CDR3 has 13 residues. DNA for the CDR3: TGTGCCAGCAGCGTTGAAAAGGGAGGCATTCAGTACTTC. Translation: CASSVEKGGIQYF.

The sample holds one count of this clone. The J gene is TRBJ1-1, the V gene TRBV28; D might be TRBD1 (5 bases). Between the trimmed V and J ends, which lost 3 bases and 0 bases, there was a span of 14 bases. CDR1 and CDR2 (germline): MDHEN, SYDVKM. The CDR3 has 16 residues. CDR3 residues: CASSFPGGAMNTEAFF. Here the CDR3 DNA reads TGTGCCAGCAGTTTTCCGGGGGGTGCGATGAACACTGAAGCTTTCTTT.

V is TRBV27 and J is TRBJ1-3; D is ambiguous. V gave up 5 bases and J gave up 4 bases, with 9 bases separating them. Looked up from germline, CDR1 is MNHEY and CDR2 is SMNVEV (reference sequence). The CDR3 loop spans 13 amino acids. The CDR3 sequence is CASSVAGGNTIYF. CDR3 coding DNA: TGTGCCAGCAGTGTCGCGGGGGGAAACACCATATATTTT.

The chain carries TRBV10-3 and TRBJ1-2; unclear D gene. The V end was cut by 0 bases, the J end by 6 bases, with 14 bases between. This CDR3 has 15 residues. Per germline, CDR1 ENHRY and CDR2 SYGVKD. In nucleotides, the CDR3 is TGTGCCATCAGTGAGTCGCCGGGTAATGGAGATGGCTACACCTTC. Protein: CAISESPGNGDGYTF.

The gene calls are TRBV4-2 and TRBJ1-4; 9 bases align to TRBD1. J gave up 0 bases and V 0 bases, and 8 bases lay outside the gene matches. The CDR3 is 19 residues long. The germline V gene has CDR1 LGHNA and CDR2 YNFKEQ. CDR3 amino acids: CASSQDLTGGLATNEKLFF. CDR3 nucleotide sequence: TGTGCCAGCAGCCAAGATCTAACAGGGGGCTTGGCAACTAATGAAAAACTGTTTTTT.

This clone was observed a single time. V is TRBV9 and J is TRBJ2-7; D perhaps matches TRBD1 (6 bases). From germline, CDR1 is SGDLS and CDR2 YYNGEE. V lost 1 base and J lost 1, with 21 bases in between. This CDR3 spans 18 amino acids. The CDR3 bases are TGTGCCAGCAGCGTAACGGACAGCAGAATATTCACTTCCTACGAGCAGTACTTC. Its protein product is CASSVTDSRIFTSYEQYF.

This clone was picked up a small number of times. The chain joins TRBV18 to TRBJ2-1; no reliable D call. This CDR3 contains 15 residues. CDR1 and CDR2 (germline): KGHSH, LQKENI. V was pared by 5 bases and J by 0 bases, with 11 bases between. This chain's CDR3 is CASSAQRSSYNEQFF. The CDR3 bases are TGTGCCAGCTCAGCACAACGGAGCTCCTACAATGAGCAGTTCTTC.

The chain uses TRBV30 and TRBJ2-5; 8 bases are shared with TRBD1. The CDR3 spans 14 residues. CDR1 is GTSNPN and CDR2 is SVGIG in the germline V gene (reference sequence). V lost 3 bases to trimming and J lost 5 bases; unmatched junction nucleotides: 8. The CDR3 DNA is TGTGCCTGGAGCGCCAGGGGGCGGTTCGAGACCCAGTACTTC. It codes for CAWSARGRFETQYF.

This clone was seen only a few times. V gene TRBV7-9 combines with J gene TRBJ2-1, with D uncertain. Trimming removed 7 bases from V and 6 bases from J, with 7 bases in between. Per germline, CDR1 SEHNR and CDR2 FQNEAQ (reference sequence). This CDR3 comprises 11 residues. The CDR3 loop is CASTRSNEQFF. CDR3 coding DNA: TGTGCCAGCACGAGGAGCAATGAGCAGTTCTTC.

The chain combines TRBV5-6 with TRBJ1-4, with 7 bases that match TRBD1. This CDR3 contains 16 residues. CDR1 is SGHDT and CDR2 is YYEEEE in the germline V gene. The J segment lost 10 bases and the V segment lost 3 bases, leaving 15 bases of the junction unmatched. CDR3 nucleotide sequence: TGTGCCAGCAGCTCAATAGACAGGGCCCCCGGTGGAAAACTGTTTTTT. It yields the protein CASSSIDRAPGGKLFF.

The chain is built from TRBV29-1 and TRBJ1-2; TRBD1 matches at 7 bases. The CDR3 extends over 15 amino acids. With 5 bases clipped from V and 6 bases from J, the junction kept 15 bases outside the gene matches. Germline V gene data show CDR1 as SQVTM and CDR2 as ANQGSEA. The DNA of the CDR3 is TGCAGCGTTCTACCCGGAGGGACAGAGGTTGATGGCTACACCTTC. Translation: CSVLPGGTEVDGYTF.